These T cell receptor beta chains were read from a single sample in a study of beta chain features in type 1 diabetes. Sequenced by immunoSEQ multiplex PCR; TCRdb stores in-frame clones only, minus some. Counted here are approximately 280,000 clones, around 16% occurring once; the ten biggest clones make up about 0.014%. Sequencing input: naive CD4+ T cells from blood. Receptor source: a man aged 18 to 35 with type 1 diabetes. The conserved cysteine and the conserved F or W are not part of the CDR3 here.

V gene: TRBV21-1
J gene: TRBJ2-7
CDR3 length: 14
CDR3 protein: ASSLHEPPRVYEQY

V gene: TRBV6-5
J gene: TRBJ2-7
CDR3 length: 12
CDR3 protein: ASSSGTRFFEQY

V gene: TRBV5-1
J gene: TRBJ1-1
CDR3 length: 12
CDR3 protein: ASSLGDRGTEAF

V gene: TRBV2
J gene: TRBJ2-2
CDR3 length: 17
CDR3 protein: ASSITVGQGVRNTGELF

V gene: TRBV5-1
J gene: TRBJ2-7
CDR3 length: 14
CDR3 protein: ASSFASGERSYEQY

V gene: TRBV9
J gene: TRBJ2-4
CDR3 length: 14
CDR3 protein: ASSVNDRAAKNIQY

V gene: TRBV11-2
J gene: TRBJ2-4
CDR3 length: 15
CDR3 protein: ASSFPAGALAKNIQY

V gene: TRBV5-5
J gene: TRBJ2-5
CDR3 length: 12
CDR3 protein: ASSSGLAEETQY

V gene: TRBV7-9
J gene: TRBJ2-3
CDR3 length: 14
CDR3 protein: ASSLWSSGGADTQY

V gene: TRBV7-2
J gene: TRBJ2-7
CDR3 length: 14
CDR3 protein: ASSPPSGGGYYEQY

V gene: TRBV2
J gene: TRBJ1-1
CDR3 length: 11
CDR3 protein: ASSGGQNTEAF

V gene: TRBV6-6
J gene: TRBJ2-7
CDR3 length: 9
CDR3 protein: ASSYLTEQY

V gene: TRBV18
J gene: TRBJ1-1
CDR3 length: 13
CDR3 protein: ASSPPTGAGTEAF

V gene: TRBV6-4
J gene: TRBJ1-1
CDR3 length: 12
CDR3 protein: ASKSEQQNTEAF

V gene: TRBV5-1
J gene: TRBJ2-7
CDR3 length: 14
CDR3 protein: ASSPGLAGGLNEQY

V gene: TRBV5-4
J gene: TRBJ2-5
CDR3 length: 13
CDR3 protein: ASSFGQMYQETQY